One sample yielded the 5 T cell receptor beta chains listed below, sequenced in a study of T cell repertoires in cytomegalovirus infection. TCRdb used MiXCR to reprocess the reads, holding one entry per CDR3 protein. This sample has more than 250,000 distinct CDR3 sequences, with roughly 15% found just once. The sample comprised PBMCs. The receptor source for this set is a human donor in good health (CMV status not recorded). Some clones in this sample may be carry-over from other donors' samples.

There are many counts of this clonotype. The chain carries TRBV10-3 and TRBJ1-1; D unclear. Germline-derived CDR1 and CDR2 are ENHRY and SYGVKD. V was cut by 0 bases and J by 1 base, with 3 bases left in between. This CDR3 is 13 amino acids long. CDR3: CAISESGNTEAFF. The CDR3 DNA follows: TGTGCCATCAGTGAGTCGGGGAACACTGAAGCTTTCTTT.

The V and J genes are TRBV6-4 and TRBJ1-1; weak D call: TRBD1 (6 bases). There are 13 residues in the CDR3. In germline, CDR1 is MRHNA, CDR2 SNTAGT. V was pared by 5 bases and J by 1 base, with 8 bases between. This CDR3 reads CASSTGTNTEAFF. The CDR3 nucleotides read TGTGCCAGCAGTACAGGGACGAACACTGAAGCTTTCTTT.

This clonotype has more than one count but fewer than ten. J is TRBJ2-2 and V is TRBV20-1, with 13 positions matching TRBD2. There are 20 residues in the CDR3. The germline V gene has CDR1 DFQATT and CDR2 SNEGSKA (reference sequence). The V gene end was trimmed by 0 bases and the J gene end by 1 base; junction bases not matched to a gene: 11. The chain's CDR3 is CSARDPMTSGRRGNTGELFF. For the CDR3, the DNA is TGCAGTGCTAGAGATCCGATGACTAGCGGGAGGAGAGGGAACACCGGGGAGCTGTTTTTT.

This clonotype has more than one count but fewer than ten. The chain combines TRBV7-9 with TRBJ2-7, with D unresolved. The CDR3 covers 15 residues. Per germline, CDR1 SEHNR and CDR2 FQNEAQ (reference sequence). Trimming shortened V by 5 bases and J by 6 bases, and 20 bases separated the two germline ends. In nucleotides, the CDR3 is TGTGCCAGCAGCCCCTGGGCGTCATCCTCCCCCGAGCAGTACTTC. This translates into CASSPWASSSPEQYF.

In this sample, this clonotype turned up a few times. The chain employs TRBV28 and TRBJ2-3; the match to TRBD2 covers 8 bases. V trimming: 3 bases; J trimming: 5 bases; junction bases outside the gene matches: 10. This CDR3 is built from 16 residues. Germline V gene lookup returns CDR1 MDHEN and CDR2 SYDVKM. The CDR3 loop is CASSLGPGGHGDTQYF. The CDR3 DNA sequence: TGTGCCAGCAGTTTGGGCCCGGGAGGGCATGGAGATACGCAGTATTTT.